This T cell receptor beta chain is from a study of T cell changes during pregnancy in multiple sclerosis. Repertoires were generated with immunoSEQ multiplex PCR, while TCRdb's copy carries only in-frame clones and drops some. The sample lists about 77,000 clones; more than 85% were seen once. Trimming cost V 0 bases and J 0 bases, with 11 bases left between them. The CDR3 has 16 amino acids. The germline gives CDR1 SGHRS, CDR2 YFSETQ. The V call is TRBV5-1, the J call TRBJ2-3; TRBD1 might be the D (6 bases). The sample in question was peripheral blood, obtained after pregnancy. The receptor was derived from a female donor in good health, enrolled as a control in a pregnancy study. This CDR3 reads CASSLGGLTSTDTQYF. In DNA form, the CDR3 reads TGCGCCAGCAGCTTGGGGGGGCTTACAAGCACAGATACGCAGTATTTT.